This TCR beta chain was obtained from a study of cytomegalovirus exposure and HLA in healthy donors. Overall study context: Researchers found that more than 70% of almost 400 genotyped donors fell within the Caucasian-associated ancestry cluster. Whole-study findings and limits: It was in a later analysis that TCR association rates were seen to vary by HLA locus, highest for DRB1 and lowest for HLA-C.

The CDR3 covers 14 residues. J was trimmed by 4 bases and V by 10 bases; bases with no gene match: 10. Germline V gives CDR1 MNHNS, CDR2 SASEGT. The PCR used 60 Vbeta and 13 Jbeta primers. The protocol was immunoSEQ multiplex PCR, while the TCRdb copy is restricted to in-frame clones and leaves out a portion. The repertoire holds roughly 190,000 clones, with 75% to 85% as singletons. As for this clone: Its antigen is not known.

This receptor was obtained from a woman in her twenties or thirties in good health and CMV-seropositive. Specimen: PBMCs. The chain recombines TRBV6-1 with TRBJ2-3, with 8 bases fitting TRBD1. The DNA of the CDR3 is TGTGCCACTGCAGGACAGGGTACATCAGATACGCAGTATTTT. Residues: CATAGQGTSDTQYF.